This TCR beta chain was identified during a study of blood T cell repertoires in COVID-19 (dated by TCRdb to 2020 to 2021). A note on the overall study: Samples from collaborators originated in the United States, Italy and Spain and spanned both the acute and convalescent phases of COVID-19. The prospective study material was composed of cDNA or gDNA derived from T cells, B-cell-depleted T cells, or PBMCs. The dataset comprised deeply sampled blood TCRbeta repertoires from subjects exposed to, actively infected with, or recovered from COVID-19. The repertoires were released in a freely available public database meant as a resource for research on the immune response to SARS-CoV-2. Samples were obtained from the ongoing ImmuneRACE study (first 160 participants) and from some 1,200 subjects provided by 6 global collaborators. Nearly every sample came with metadata listing a de-identified subject ID, COVID-19 status, age in years and sex. Where available, HLA class I and class II types were obtained from metadata supplied by the sample provider rather than from assay-based typing.

The paper's findings and limits, for the study overall: The amount of clinical and demographic metadata varied by source and participant and was provided uncurated.

A second Seattle source provided samples from volunteer blood donors who had recovered from COVID-19. The collaborating institutions used their own protocols to collect whole blood in K2EDTA tubes. For TCRbeta analysis, collaborators shipped samples in one of three forms: frozen whole blood, isolated PBMCs, or DNA extracted from either of those sample types. From a lookup of the germline V gene, CDR1 and CDR2 are LGHNA and YNFKEQ. Here V drops 1 base and J drops 4 bases, and the junction holds 9 bases not matched to any gene. The CDR3, cysteine through phenylalanine, is 17 amino acids long. Solely the CDR3 DNA is kept, with 51 bases framed from the first base. Concerning this clone itself: This receptor's antigen is unknown. No base-level quality is on record; no much larger clone is a single base apart.

TCRbeta CDR3 regions were amplified from genomic DNA using the immunoSEQ Assay, a bias-controlled multiplex PCR. In the source study's methods: Within the assay, amplification of reference gene primers was used to estimate how many nucleated cells each sample contained. To quantify the absolute abundance of each unique TCRbeta CDR3 rearrangement, sequence reads were collapsed and filtered. Productive Simpson clonality was computed per sample as the square root of Simpson's diversity index over productive rearrangements. Held by TCRdb, this immuneACCESS table contains in-frame sequences only and omits some clones. Under half of the omission traces to an unresolved V gene where checked; the cause of the rest is unknown. V and J calls and clone size are as listed in that table; D and trimming were resolved from the DNA. In this sample the table shows some 110,000 clones, 80% to 90% of which occur a single time. The ten largest clones capture roughly 7.9% of the sample.

Sequenced sample: peripheral blood. This receptor was taken from a man in his 70s who had recovered from COVID-19. Recombination joined TRBV4-2 with TRBJ2-1, and TRBD2 aligns with 8 junction nucleotides. This receptor has the CDR3 CASSQAGGGQPYNEQFF. At the DNA level, the sequence is TGTGCCAGCAGCCAAGCGGGGGGGGGACAACCATACAATGAGCAGTTCTTC.